This T cell receptor beta chain is from a study of regulatory T cells in long-lasting Graves disease. Study at large: Graves' patients with a new diagnosis had received antithyroid drugs under 3 months.

iRepertoire HTBI primers and Arm-PCR of CDR3 regions built TCR beta libraries. One entry per CDR3 protein results from TCRdb running MiXCR on the multiplex PCR reads. The data contain about 530,000 distinct CDR3 sequences, about 15% of them seen just once; the ten biggest clones take up more than 20%. The ends lost 4 bases at V and 3 bases at J; junction bases unmatched: 18. Germline CDR1 SGHRS, CDR2 YFSETQ. The CDR3 length is 18 residues. About this clonotype: Its target is unknown.

Study outcomes and limitations: Favored usage of TRBV28, TRBJ1-2 and TRBJ2-5 was recorded in persistent disease. Persistent-disease Graves' patients showed less TCR diversity than new cases.

Indicated time point: newly diagnosed GD, antithyroid drugs for less than 3 months. PBMC-derived RNA was used for the TCR library. These same records also appear under a second study, on T cells in Graves' hyperthyroidism and ophthalmopathy. Per that paper: Stability of Graves' hyperthyroidism was defined as absent ophthalmopathy progression within 18 months.

The chain carries TRBV5-1 and TRBJ2-5; 7 bases align to TRBD1. The receptor's source is a woman aged 40 to 65 with Graves disease. This sample comprised peripheral blood mononuclear cells (PBMCs), obtained at new diagnosis, from a patient treated with antithyroid drugs. The CDR3 is CASSPGGFTGVGKETQYF. The CDR3 DNA reads TGCGCCAGCAGCCCTGGGGGTTTTACAGGGGTCGGGAAAGAGACCCAGTACTTC.